These T cell receptor beta chains were read from a single sample in a study of vaccination effects on CD4 cells after COVID-19. Clones were read by immunoSEQ multiplex PCR, and TCRdb kept only the in-frame ones, dropping some. The sample consists of 50,000 or so clones, 67% of them appearing once. No antigen has been identified for these receptors. Sequenced material: CD4+ T cells from PBMCs cultured without peptide, taken before COVID-19 vaccination. The receptors stem from a human donor who received a COVID-19 vaccine. CDR3s include the opening cysteine and the closing phenylalanine or tryptophan. Fields, in order: V gene, D gene, clone size, CDR3 length, J gene, CDR3 DNA, CDR3 protein. A D gene is named only where the DNA matches it firmly. Clone size is not always given. Where it is, it says once, few, many or a class for expanded clones.

v_gene: TRBV2; d_gene: .; abundance: .; len: 14; j_gene: TRBJ2-4; CDR3nt: TGTGCCAGCAGTTCGGGTTGGACCAAAAACATTCAGTACTTC; CDR3aa: CASSSGWTKNIQYF
v_gene: TRBV5-1; d_gene: TRBD2; abundance: .; len: 14; j_gene: TRBJ2-1; CDR3nt: TGCGCCAGCAGCTCGGGAGGAGCTCAAAATGAGCAGTTCTTC; CDR3aa: CASSSGGAQNEQFF
v_gene: TRBV5-1; d_gene: .; abundance: .; len: 12; j_gene: TRBJ2-3; CDR3nt: TGCGCCAGCTGGAGAAGCACAGATACGCAGTATTTT; CDR3aa: CASWRSTDTQYF
v_gene: TRBV28; d_gene: .; abundance: large; len: 13; j_gene: TRBJ1-1; CDR3nt: TGTGCCAGCAGTTTCCGACGGAACACTGAAGCTTTCTTT; CDR3aa: CASSFRRNTEAFF
v_gene: TRBV7-2; d_gene: TRBD1; abundance: once; len: 14; j_gene: TRBJ2-1; CDR3nt: TGTGCCAGCAGCTTAGGGTACAGGGGCGATGAGCAGTTCTTC; CDR3aa: CASSLGYRGDEQFF
v_gene: TRBV5-6; d_gene: TRBD2; abundance: .; len: 15; j_gene: TRBJ2-5; CDR3nt: TGTGCCAGCAGCTTTAGCGGGGGGCCGCAAGAGACCCAGTACTTC; CDR3aa: CASSFSGGPQETQYF
v_gene: TRBV2; d_gene: TRBD1; abundance: .; len: 14; j_gene: TRBJ2-5; CDR3nt: TGTGCCAGCAATTCTGGGACAGGGGAAGAGACCCAGTACTTC; CDR3aa: CASNSGTGEETQYF
v_gene: TRBV6-1; d_gene: TRBD1; abundance: .; len: 16; j_gene: TRBJ1-2; CDR3nt: TGTGCCAGCAGTGACGGGACAGGTAGGAGCTGGGGAGGCTACACCTTC; CDR3aa: CASSDGTGRSWGGYTF
v_gene: TRBV4-2; d_gene: .; abundance: .; len: 19; j_gene: TRBJ1-3; CDR3nt: TGTGCCAGCAGCCAAGCGGACGGGTGGGCAGCTGGCTCTGGAAACACCATATATTTT; CDR3aa: CASSQADGWAAGSGNTIYF
v_gene: TRBV4-3; d_gene: .; abundance: .; len: 14; j_gene: TRBJ1-2; CDR3nt: TGCGCCAGCAGCCAAGAGCGGCGGACCTATGGCTACACCTTC; CDR3aa: CASSQERRTYGYTF
v_gene: TRBV6-2/TRBV6-3; d_gene: .; abundance: .; len: 16; j_gene: TRBJ1-5; CDR3nt: TGTGCCAGCAGTTACAGTTCCAGCTATAGCAATCAGCCCCAGCATTTT; CDR3aa: CASSYSSSYSNQPQHF
v_gene: TRBV20-1; d_gene: .; abundance: .; len: 11; j_gene: TRBJ1-1; CDR3nt: TGCAGTGCTGCTAACCCCACTGAAGCTTTCTTT; CDR3aa: CSAANPTEAFF
v_gene: TRBV28; d_gene: .; abundance: .; len: 14; j_gene: TRBJ1-3; CDR3nt: TGTGCCAGCAGTGCCCCGACCGATGGAAACACCATATATTTT; CDR3aa: CASSAPTDGNTIYF
v_gene: TRBV19; d_gene: TRBD2; abundance: .; len: 13; j_gene: TRBJ2-5; CDR3nt: TGTGCCAGTAGTGCGGGACTACTAGAGACCCAGTACTTC; CDR3aa: CASSAGLLETQYF
v_gene: TRBV7-2; d_gene: .; abundance: few; len: 11; j_gene: TRBJ2-7; CDR3nt: TGTGCCAGCAGCTTATACTCCGAGCAGTACTTC; CDR3aa: CASSLYSEQYF
v_gene: TRBV7-9; d_gene: .; abundance: .; len: 16; j_gene: TRBJ2-2; CDR3nt: TGTGCCAGCAGCTTAGACGGCAGGACTATCACCGGGGAGCTGTTTTTT; CDR3aa: CASSLDGRTITGELFF
v_gene: TRBV6-5; d_gene: .; abundance: few; len: 12; j_gene: TRBJ2-7; CDR3nt: TGTGCCAGCAGTTCATTCCCCAACGAGCAGTACTTC; CDR3aa: CASSSFPNEQYF
v_gene: TRBV4-2; d_gene: TRBD2; abundance: once; len: 17; j_gene: TRBJ2-1; CDR3nt: TGTGCCAGCAGCCAAGATGGAAGCGGGGGCCTGTACAATGAGCAGTTCTTC; CDR3aa: CASSQDGSGGLYNEQFF